This note documents a single T cell receptor (beta chain) sequence. The target antigen is unknown. This entry belongs to a study of T-cell memory formation after mild COVID-19. UMIs and sample barcodes were carried by the TCR alpha and TCR beta cDNA libraries that 5'RACE produced using constant-segment primers. TCRdb recomputed calls from the 5' RACE reads with MiXCR, one row per CDR3 protein. The table includes more than 450,000 distinct CDR3 sequences, roughly 17% detected once. Study outcomes and limitations: Some clones that responded were present in memory (sampled pre-infection), which suggests cross-reactive memory joined.

Germline V lookup: CDR1 MNHNS, CDR2 SASEGT. V lost 4 bases and J lost 6, with 14 bases in between. This CDR3 spans 14 amino acids. Sequencing input: PBMCs or a T cell subset sorted from them (not recorded which). This TCR derives from an adult woman who had mild COVID-19 (a few samples of this study predate the infection). Cell type and time point are not known. The chain employs TRBV6-1 and TRBJ2-3, with D uncertain. CDR3 nucleotide sequence: TGTGCCAGCAGTGTCACACTGAGCGCCGATACGCAGTATTTT. Amino acids: CASSVTLSADTQYF.